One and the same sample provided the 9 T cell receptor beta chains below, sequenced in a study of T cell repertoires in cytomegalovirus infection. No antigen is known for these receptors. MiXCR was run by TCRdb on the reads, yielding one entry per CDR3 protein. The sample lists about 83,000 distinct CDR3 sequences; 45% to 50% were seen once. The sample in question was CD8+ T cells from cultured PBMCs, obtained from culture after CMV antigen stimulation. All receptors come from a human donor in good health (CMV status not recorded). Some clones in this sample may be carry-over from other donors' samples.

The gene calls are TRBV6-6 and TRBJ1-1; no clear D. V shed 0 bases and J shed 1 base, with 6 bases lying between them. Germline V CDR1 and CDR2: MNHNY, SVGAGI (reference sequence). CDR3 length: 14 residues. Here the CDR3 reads CASSYSMANTEAFF. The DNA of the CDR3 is TGTGCCAGCAGTTACTCGATGGCGAACACTGAAGCTTTCTTT.

DNA for the CDR3: TGTGCCAGCAGTTTACTTGGACTAGCGGGCTACCCGACCTACAATGAGCAGTTCTTC. Its protein is CASSLLGLAGYPTYNEQFF. This sequence joins TRBV28 and TRBJ2-1; 11 bases match TRBD2. CDR1 MDHEN and CDR2 SYDVKM come from the germline V gene. The CDR3 loop spans 19 amino acids. The trim removed 2 bases at V and 2 bases at J, leaving 11 bases unmatched.

The CDR3 loop is CASTLVRGPLSGANVLTF. CDR3 nucleotides: TGTGCCAGCACCCTAGTTAGGGGGCCGCTTTCTGGGGCCAACGTCCTGACTTTC. The rearrangement uses TRBV6-5 and TRBJ2-6, with TRBD1 matching 7 bases. CDR1 and CDR2 (germline): MNHEY, SVGAGI. The J segment lost 1 base and the V segment lost 7 bases, leaving 13 bases of the junction unmatched. CDR3 length equals 18 residues.

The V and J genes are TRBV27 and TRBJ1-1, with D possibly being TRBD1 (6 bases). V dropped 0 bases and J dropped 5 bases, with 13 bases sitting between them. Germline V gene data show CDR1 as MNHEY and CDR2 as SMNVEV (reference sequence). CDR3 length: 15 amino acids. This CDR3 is CASSLSGGLWTEAFF. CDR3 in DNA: TGTGCCAGCAGTTTATCGGGGGGCTTGTGGACTGAAGCTTTCTTT.

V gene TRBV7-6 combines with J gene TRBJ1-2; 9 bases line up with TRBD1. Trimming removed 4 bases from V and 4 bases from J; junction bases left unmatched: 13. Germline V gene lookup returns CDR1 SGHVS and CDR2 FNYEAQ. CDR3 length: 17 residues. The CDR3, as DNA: TGTGCCAGCAGCTCCACCGGGACAGGGCCTTCGTTCTATGGCTACACCTTC. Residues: CASSSTGTGPSFYGYTF.

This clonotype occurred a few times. In DNA form, the CDR3 reads TGTGCCAGCAGCTTAGAACCCACCGAGCAGTACTTC. It translates to CASSLEPTEQYF. The chain recombines TRBV7-6 with TRBJ2-7; D ambiguous. The CDR3 is made up of 12 amino acids. The ends were cut back, 1 base at V and 6 bases at J, with 7 bases in the middle. Germline-derived CDR1 and CDR2 are SGHVS and FNYEAQ.

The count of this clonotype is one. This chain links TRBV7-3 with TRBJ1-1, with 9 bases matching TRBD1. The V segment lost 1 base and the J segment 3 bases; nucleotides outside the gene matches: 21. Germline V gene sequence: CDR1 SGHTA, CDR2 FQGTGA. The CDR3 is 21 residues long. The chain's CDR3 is CASSLIIEPRGQGGWYTEAFF. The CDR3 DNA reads TGTGCCAGCAGCTTAATAATAGAACCTCGGGGACAGGGAGGTTGGTACACTGAAGCTTTCTTT.

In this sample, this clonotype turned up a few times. Here the CDR3 reads CASSPGPVGNEQFF. DNA of the CDR3: TGTGCCAGCAGCCCCGGACCAGTAGGCAATGAGCAGTTCTTC. This chain links TRBV7-3 with TRBJ2-1; D is ambiguous. The length of the CDR3 is 14 residues. V lost 5 bases and J lost 6, with 14 bases in between. Germline V lookup: CDR1 SGHTA, CDR2 FQGTGA.

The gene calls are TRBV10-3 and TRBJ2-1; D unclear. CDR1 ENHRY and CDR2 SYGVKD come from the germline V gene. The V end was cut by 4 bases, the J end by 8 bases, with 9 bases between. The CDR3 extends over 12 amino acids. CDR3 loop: CAISVLGDEQFF. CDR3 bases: TGTGCCATCAGTGTCCTAGGCGATGAGCAGTTCTTC.